The 27 T cell receptor beta chains below come from one sample, sequenced in a study of T cells after yellow fever vaccination (dated by TCRdb to about 2019). To prepare the library, 5' RACE was applied. The sequencing machine was an Illumina NovaSeq 6000. The raw public data were reprocessed by TCRdb itself: fastp quality trimming at Q25, MiXCR clonotype calling, in-frame beta chains only. A single entry per CDR3 protein holds the most common genes and DNA from its merged rows. Here the sample has approximately 450,000 distinct CDR3 sequences; approximately 18% occur a single time. Together, the top ten hold over 15% of the sample. The treatment or condition tag for this specimen amounts to: live attenuated yellow fever vaccine strain. Sequenced material: PBMCs, taken before the yellow fever booster vaccination. All receptors derive from a man aged 18-30 years who received the YFV17D yellow fever vaccine.

V gene TRBV19 combines with J gene TRBJ1-5, with D maybe TRBD1 (5 bases). This CDR3 region has 16 residues. Trimming cost V 2 bases and J 3 bases, with 14 bases left between them. From germline, CDR1 is LNHDA and CDR2 SQIVND (reference sequence). CDR3 protein: CASSITRDGNNQPQHF. CDR3 nucleotides: TGTGCCAGTAGTATAACACGGGACGGAAACAATCAGCCCCAGCATTTT. Looking up the rest from reference TRBV19 and TRBJ1-5 gives the full variable domain: DGGITQSPKYLFRKEGQNVTLSCEQNLNHDAMYWYRQDPGQGLRLIYYSQIVNDFQKGDIAEGYSVSREKKESFPLTVTSAQKNPTAFYLCASSITRDGNNQPQHFGDGTRLSIL.

V and J are TRBV7-2 and TRBJ1-2; perhaps TRBD1 as D (5 bases). Germline values: CDR1 SGHTA, CDR2 FQGNSA. This CDR3 region has 15 residues. Trimming took off 0 bases at V and 4 bases at J, with 12 bases between the two ends. CDR3 amino acids: CASSLAGGITYGYTF. The CDR3 DNA follows: TGTGCCAGCAGCTTAGCGGGGGGGATAACCTATGGCTACACCTTC.

V is TRBV25-1 and J is TRBJ2-5; D might be TRBD1 (5 bases). The CDR3 consists of 12 residues. Trimming cost V 5 bases and J 3 bases, with 7 bases left between them. From germline, CDR1 is MGHDK and CDR2 SYGVNS. Here the CDR3 DNA reads TGTGCCAGCAGTTCAGGGAAAGAGACCCAGTACTTC. This encodes CASSSGKETQYF.

This chain joins TRBV5-1 and TRBJ2-7, with D tentatively TRBD1 (6 bases). Germline V gives CDR1 SGHRS, CDR2 YFSETQ. V was pared by 0 bases and J by 4 bases, with 11 bases between. This CDR3 spans 14 amino acids. CDR3 nucleotides: TGCGCCAGCAGCTTGGGGACAGTTCCTTACGAGCAGTACTTC. Its translation: CASSLGTVPYEQYF.

The chain links TRBV7-8 to TRBJ2-5; 9 positions agree with TRBD1. V lost 1 base to trimming and J lost 9 bases; unmatched junction nucleotides: 6. The CDR3 extends over 14 amino acids. CDR1 and CDR2 (germline): SGHVS, FQNEAQ. This CDR3 reads CASSLGTGDWAQYF. The CDR3 nucleotides read TGTGCCAGCAGCTTAGGGACAGGGGATTGGGCCCAGTACTTC. Full variable domain (missing parts from reference TRBV7-8 and TRBJ2-5): GAGVSQSPRYKVAKRGQDVALRCDPISGHVSLFWYQQALGQGPEFLTYFQNEAQLDKSGLPSDRFFAERPEGSVSTLKIQRTQQEDSAVYLCASSLGTGDWAQYFGPGTRLLVL.

This clonotype was seen only a few times. The chain uses TRBV5-1 and TRBJ1-1; no reliable D call. V was trimmed by 3 bases and J by 2 bases, leaving 11 bases between them. CDR1 and CDR2 (germline): SGHRS, YFSETQ. This CDR3 spans 14 amino acids. CDR3 in DNA: TGCGCCAGCAGCTGGGGTTCGGGAAACACTGAAGCTTTCTTT. Translating gives CASSWGSGNTEAFF. The whole variable domain, filled in from reference TRBV5-1 and TRBJ1-1, reads KAGVTQTPRYLIKTRGQQVTLSCSPISGHRSVSWYQQTPGQGLQFLFEYFSETQRNKGNFPGRFSGRQFSNSRSEMNVSTLELGDSALYLCASSWGSGNTEAFFGQGTRLTVV.

The chain is built from TRBV11-2 and TRBJ2-3; no clear D gene. CDR1 is SGHAT, CDR2 FQNNGV, per germline. The CDR3 extends over 15 amino acids. V lost 5 bases to trimming and J lost 0 bases, with 12 bases between them. CDR3 bases: TGTGCCAGCAGCCCTGGCTACAGTAGCACAGATACGCAGTATTTT. Protein sequence: CASSPGYSSTDTQYF. The variable domain in full, completed from reference TRBV11-2 and TRBJ2-3, reads EAGVAQSPRYKIIEKRQSVAFWCNPISGHATLYWYQQILGQGPKLLIQFQNNGVVDDSQLPKDRFSAERLKGVDSTLKIQPAKLEDSAVYLCASSPGYSSTDTQYFGPGTRLTVL.

This clonotype was detected a few times. This rearrangement joins TRBV6-1 to TRBJ1-2; D ambiguous. Looked up from germline, CDR1 is MNHNS and CDR2 is SASEGT. This CDR3 spans 11 amino acids. Trimming stripped 2 bases from V and 9 bases from J, with 7 bases between. CDR3 sequence reads: CASSELESYTF. The CDR3 bases are TGTGCCAGCAGTGAATTGGAGAGCTACACCTTC.

This clonotype was recorded a few times. The chain uses TRBV27 and TRBJ1-6, with 10 bases aligning to TRBD1. Germline V gene data show CDR1 as MNHEY and CDR2 as SMNVEV (reference sequence). The CDR3 contains 14 residues. V shed 4 bases and J 8 bases; nucleotides not matched to a gene: 2. In DNA, the CDR3 is TGTGCCAGCAGTTCCGGGACAGGGGATTCACCCCTCCACTTT. Translation gives CASSSGTGDSPLHF.

The V call is TRBV6-2 or TRBV6-3, the J call TRBJ2-5; TRBD1 aligns across 7 bases. In germline, CDR1 is MNHEY, CDR2 SVGEGT. Losses at the gene ends were 11 bases for V and 7 bases for J; bases not matched to a gene: 7. This CDR3 contains 11 residues. DNA of the CDR3: TGTGCCCTTGCTGCAGGGGGGACCCAGTACTTC. It codes for CALAAGGTQYF.

There are a few counts of this clonotype. The rearrangement joins TRBV10-3 to TRBJ2-3; D might be TRBD1 (5 bases). The V end lost 4 bases, the J end lost 1 base, and 15 bases lay between the germline ends. Germline V CDR1 and CDR2: ENHRY, SYGVKD. This CDR3 region has 16 residues. CDR3 bases: TGTGCCATCAGTGGGGGCTTTCTAGGGGGCACAGATACGCAGTATTTT. It codes for CAISGGFLGGTDTQYF.

The sample holds many counts of this clonotype. This sequence joins TRBV5-1 and TRBJ1-1, with 8 bases identical to TRBD1. The CDR3 has 13 residues. With V trimmed by 4 bases and J by 3 bases, 2 bases remained unmatched. The germline CDR1 and CDR2 sequences are SGHRS and YFSETQ. In DNA, the CDR3 is TGCGCCAGCAGCCGGACAGGGTACACTGAAGCTTTCTTT. Translation: CASSRTGYTEAFF.

The rearrangement links TRBV19 to TRBJ2-1; D perhaps matches TRBD2 (7 bases). CDR1 and CDR2 (germline): LNHDA, SQIVND (reference sequence). Trimming left V 8 bases short and J 3 bases short, with 14 bases between. The CDR3 has 14 residues. The CDR3 protein is CASQAGHRYNEQFF. In DNA form, the CDR3 reads TGTGCCAGTCAAGCGGGACATCGCTACAATGAGCAGTTCTTC. Drawing the rest from reference TRBV19 and TRBJ2-1, the complete variable domain is DGGITQSPKYLFRKEGQNVTLSCEQNLNHDAMYWYRQDPGQGLRLIYYSQIVNDFQKGDIAEGYSVSREKKESFPLTVTSAQKNPTAFYLCASQAGHRYNEQFFGPGTRLTVL.

This clonotype was picked up a small number of times. The chain employs TRBV29-1 and TRBJ1-1, with a possible D match to TRBD1 (5 bases). Germline V gene sequence: CDR1 SQVTM, CDR2 ANQGSEA. This CDR3 has 13 residues. The V end was cut by 4 bases, the J end by 5 bases, with 14 bases between. The CDR3 loop is CSVGTQEGTEAFF. CDR3 DNA sequence: TGCAGCGTTGGGACACAGGAGGGAACTGAAGCTTTCTTT.

This clonotype was recorded at least ten times. This chain links TRBV7-3 with TRBJ1-5; TRBD1 is a possible D gene (5 bases). The CDR3 totals 14 residues. Trimming shortened V by 6 bases and J by 7 bases, and 16 bases separated the two germline ends. Germline CDR1 reads SGHTA; CDR2 reads FQGTGA. In DNA, the CDR3 is TGTGCCAGCAGACCAACAGGCCGAGGGCAGCCCCAGCATTTT. Its translation is CASRPTGRGQPQHF.

This chain links TRBV2 with TRBJ1-1; unclear D gene. The CDR3 spans 14 residues. The V end lost 7 bases, the J end lost 1 base, and 13 bases lay between the germline ends. CDR1 is SNHLY and CDR2 is FYNNEI in the germline V gene. The CDR3 sequence is CASKAGRSNTEAFF. Written as DNA, the CDR3 is TGTGCCAGCAAGGCGGGGAGATCGAACACTGAAGCTTTCTTT.

V usage is TRBV7-8 and J usage is TRBJ2-3; D may be TRBD2 (6 bases). The CDR3 consists of 14 residues. V dropped 1 base and J dropped 9 bases, with 14 bases sitting between them. CDR1 is SGHVS and CDR2 is FQNEAQ in the germline V gene. The CDR3, as DNA: TGTGCCAGCAGCTTAGGAGGTAGCGGCAAAACGCAGTATTTT. This translates into CASSLGGSGKTQYF.

The chain uses TRBV4-1 and TRBJ2-2; no reliable D call. CDR1 is MGHRA and CDR2 is YSYEKL in the germline V gene. Deletions cut 2 bases from V and 7 bases from J, with 5 bases between. The CDR3 spans 12 residues. CDR3 DNA: TGCGCCAGCAGCCAATTCGGCGGGGAGCTGTTTTTT. Amino acid sequence: CASSQFGGELFF.

This clonotype turned up a few times. The chain links TRBV10-3 to TRBJ1-5; perhaps TRBD1 as D (6 bases). Germline CDR1 ENHRY, CDR2 SYGVKD. Trimming left V 8 bases short and J 4 bases short, with 12 bases between. The CDR3 consists of 13 residues. The CDR3 DNA reads TGTGCCATCCAAGGGGGGGGGAATCAGCCCCAGCATTTT. Amino acids: CAIQGGGNQPQHF.

The chain couples TRBV7-9 to TRBJ2-3, with D tentatively TRBD2 (6 bases). Germline CDR1 is SEHNR and CDR2 is FQNEAQ (reference sequence). This CDR3 comprises 16 residues. V was trimmed by 0 bases and J by 2 bases, leaving 12 bases between them. The CDR3 is CASSLAPGGYTDTQYF. As DNA, the CDR3 is TGTGCCAGCAGCTTAGCCCCCGGGGGTTACACAGATACGCAGTATTTT.

The rearrangement uses TRBV5-1 and TRBJ2-5, with 7 nucleotides matching TRBD2. Germline lookup yields CDR1 SGHRS and CDR2 YFSETQ. The length of the CDR3 is 14 residues. With V trimmed by 4 bases and J by 4 bases, 7 bases remained unmatched. The CDR3, as DNA: TGCGCCAGCAGCCTGTACGGCGGGAGAGAGACCCAGTACTTC. Translating it yields CASSLYGGRETQYF.

The chain joins TRBV18 to TRBJ2-5, with unresolved D. Looked up from germline, CDR1 is KGHSH and CDR2 is LQKENI. CDR3 length: 12 amino acids. The V end lost 1 base, the J end lost 4 bases, and 4 bases lay between the germline ends. The CDR3 DNA follows: TGTGCCAGCTCACCACAGGCAGAGACCCAGTACTTC. Amino acids: CASSPQAETQYF.

This chain's CDR3 is CASSPDRADYGYTF. The CDR3 DNA reads as TGCGCCAGCAGCCCCGACAGGGCAGACTATGGCTACACCTTC. The rearrangement links TRBV5-1 to TRBJ1-2; 7 bases are shared with TRBD1. This CDR3 is built from 14 residues. Looked up from germline, CDR1 is SGHRS and CDR2 is YFSETQ. Germline trimming cut 4 bases from V and 3 bases from J; bases unmatched to any gene: 6.

This sequence joins TRBV6-2 or TRBV6-3 and TRBJ2-7; D not resolved. The V end was cut by 2 bases, the J end by 3 bases, with 8 bases between. Germline CDR1 reads MNHEY; CDR2 reads SVGEGT. This CDR3 is 13 amino acids long. CDR3 DNA sequence: TGTGCCAGCAGTTACAGGTTACGCTACGAGCAGTACTTC. Its translation: CASSYRLRYEQYF.

The CDR3 protein is CASSVAGLGTEAFF. CDR3 nucleotide sequence: TGTGCCAGCAGCGTAGCGGGGCTAGGGACTGAAGCTTTCTTT. The chain recombines TRBV9 with TRBJ1-1, with D possibly TRBD1 on 5 matching bases. Germline V gene sequence: CDR1 SGDLS, CDR2 YYNGEE. Deletions cut 0 bases from V and 5 bases from J, with 11 bases between. The CDR3 is 14 amino acids.

This clonotype was recorded once. This chain links TRBV29-1 with TRBJ2-1; maybe TRBD2 (5 bases). The CDR3 is 13 residues long. Germline CDR1 SQVTM, CDR2 ANQGSEA. V shed 7 bases and J shed 8 bases, with 18 bases lying between them. CDR3 bases: TGCAGCGCGGCGAGAGGGCTAGACGATGAGCAGTTCTTC. It translates to CSAARGLDDEQFF.

This clonotype was counted between two and nine times. V usage is TRBV20-1 and J usage is TRBJ1-5; 8 bases align to TRBD1. V shed 5 bases, J shed 7 bases, and the junction held 7 bases outside the gene matches. The CDR3 has 13 amino acids. CDR1 DFQATT and CDR2 SNEGSKA come from the germline V gene (reference sequence). CDR3 coding DNA: TGCAGTGCTCGTCAGGGGGCTGGACAGCCCCAGCATTTT. This translates into CSARQGAGQPQHF.